This note documents a single T cell receptor beta chain sequence. Its specificity is not known. The data belong to a study of T cells expressing NK-cell markers. Across the study: Cells sorted as CD3+CD56+NKG2C+, CD3+CD56+NKG2C- and CD3+CD56-NKG2C+ T cells supplied the TCR beta repertoires. HCMV serostatus: most of the eight sequenced donors positive, one negative.

Broader study findings: The CD3+CD56-NKG2C+ fraction was also led by these clonotypes in several donors.

CDR1 and CDR2 from the germline V gene are MNHEY and SVGAGI. The CDR3 loop spans 14 amino acids. Each CDR3 protein gets one entry in TCRdb, which reprocessed the 5' RACE reads and gives no DNA. Its table lists 300,000 to 450,000 distinct CDR3 sequences. The rearrangement joins TRBV6-5 to TRBJ2-7; TCRdb names TRBD2, which stays unverified in the absence of DNA. Sample: blood T cells: a sorted CD56 or NKG2C T cell subset, CD4+ or CD8+ T cells, or bulk PBMC T cells (not recorded which). This TCR derives from a man aged 18 to 69 in good health. Here the CDR3 reads CASSLRLAGAEQYF.